This entry is about one T cell receptor beta chain. This record belongs to a study of shared clonotypes between healthy human individuals. Germline trimming cut 7 bases from V and 1 base from J; bases unmatched to any gene: 9. Germline V gene data show CDR1 as MGHRA and CDR2 as YSYEKL. This CDR3 region has 17 residues. Data came from immunoSEQ multiplex PCR; TCRdb stores just in-frame clones and leaves some out. The profile shows about 530,000 clones, about 96% of them singletons. The receptor's source is a woman aged 30 to 39 in good health. Sample: naive CD4+ T cells sorted from blood. Subset here: CD45RA+ positively selected. The V and J genes are TRBV4-1 and TRBJ2-6; 8 bases align to TRBD1. This CDR3 reads CASTRQGIVSGANVLTF. Here the CDR3 DNA reads TGCGCCAGCACCCGACAGGGGATTGTTTCTGGGGCCAACGTCCTGACTTTC.